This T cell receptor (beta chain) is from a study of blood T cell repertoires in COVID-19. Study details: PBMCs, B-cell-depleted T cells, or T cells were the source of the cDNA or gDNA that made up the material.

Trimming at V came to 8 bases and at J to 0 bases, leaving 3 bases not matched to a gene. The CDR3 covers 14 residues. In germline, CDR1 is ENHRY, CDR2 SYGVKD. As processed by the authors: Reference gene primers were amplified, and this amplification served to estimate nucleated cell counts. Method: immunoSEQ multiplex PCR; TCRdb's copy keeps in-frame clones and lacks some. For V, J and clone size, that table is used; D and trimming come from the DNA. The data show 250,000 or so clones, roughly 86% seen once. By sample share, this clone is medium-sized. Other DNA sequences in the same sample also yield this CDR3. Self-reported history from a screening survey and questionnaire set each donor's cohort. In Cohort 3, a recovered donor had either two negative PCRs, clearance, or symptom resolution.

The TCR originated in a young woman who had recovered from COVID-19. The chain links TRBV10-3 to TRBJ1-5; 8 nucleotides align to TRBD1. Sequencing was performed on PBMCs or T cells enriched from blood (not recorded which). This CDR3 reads CAIGTGDSNQPQHF. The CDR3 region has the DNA TGTGCCATCGGGACAGGTGATAGCAATCAGCCCCAGCATTTT.